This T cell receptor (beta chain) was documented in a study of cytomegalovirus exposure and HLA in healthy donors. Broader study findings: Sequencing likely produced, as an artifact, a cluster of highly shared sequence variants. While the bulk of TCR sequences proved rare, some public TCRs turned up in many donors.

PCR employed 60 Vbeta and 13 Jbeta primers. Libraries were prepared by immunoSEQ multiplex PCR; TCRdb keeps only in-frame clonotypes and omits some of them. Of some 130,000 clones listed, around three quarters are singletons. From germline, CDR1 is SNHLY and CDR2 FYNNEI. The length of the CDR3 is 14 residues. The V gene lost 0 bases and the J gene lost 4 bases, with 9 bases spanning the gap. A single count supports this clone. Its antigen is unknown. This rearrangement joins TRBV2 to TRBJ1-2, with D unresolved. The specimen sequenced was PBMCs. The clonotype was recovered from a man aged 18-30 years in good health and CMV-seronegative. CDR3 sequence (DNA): TGTGCCAGCAGTGAAGCCTCAGGAATCTATGGCTACACCTTC. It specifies CASSEASGIYGYTF.